The rows below give T cell receptor beta chains drawn from one sample of a study of T cell responses to AZD1222 COVID-19 vaccine. The method was immunoSEQ multiplex PCR; TCRdb's version includes in-frame clones alone and lacks a portion of them. The sample lists approximately 170,000 clones, roughly 88% occurring once. The source was peripheral blood, collected 28 days after the second AZD1222 dose. Source of these receptors: an adult who received the AZD1222 COVID-19 vaccine. Each CDR3 is given with its conserved first and last residue. The order of the fields is clone size, D gene, J gene, V gene, CDR3 DNA, CDR3 protein. The D gene is left open where the match is weak. Some rows mark clone size as missing; the rest say once, few, many or name a class of expanded clone.

abundance: -
d_gene: TRBD2
j_gene: TRBJ2-1
v_gene: TRBV5-4
CDR3nt: TGTGCCAGCAGCCCCGACCCTCGGGGGGGCAATGAGCAGTTCTTC
CDR3aa: CASSPDPRGGNEQFF

abundance: -
d_gene: -
j_gene: TRBJ1-1
v_gene: TRBV27
CDR3nt: TGTGCCAGCAGTTTAGGGAGAAACATGAACACTGAAGCTTTCTTT
CDR3aa: CASSLGRNMNTEAFF

abundance: -
d_gene: TRBD1
j_gene: TRBJ1-5
v_gene: TRBV30
CDR3nt: TGTGCCTGGAGTGTAGGACAGGCCGGATGGCCCCAGCATTTT
CDR3aa: CAWSVGQAGWPQHF

abundance: -
d_gene: -
j_gene: TRBJ1-4
v_gene: TRBV27
CDR3nt: TGTGCCAGCAGCCGGACCCCCTGGAGTAATGAAAAACTGTTTTTT
CDR3aa: CASSRTPWSNEKLFF

abundance: once
d_gene: -
j_gene: TRBJ1-2
v_gene: TRBV6-5
CDR3nt: TGTGCCAGCAGTTACCGGCCCCTGGGCTATGGCTACACCTTC
CDR3aa: CASSYRPLGYGYTF

abundance: -
d_gene: -
j_gene: TRBJ2-7
v_gene: TRBV18
CDR3nt: TGTGCCAGCTCGACCTTGGCGGGGACCTACGAGCAGTACTTC
CDR3aa: CASSTLAGTYEQYF

abundance: -
d_gene: -
j_gene: TRBJ2-1
v_gene: TRBV5-1
CDR3nt: TGCGCCAGCAGGGCAGAGGCCGCCAATGAGCAGTTCTTC
CDR3aa: CASRAEAANEQFF

abundance: -
d_gene: -
j_gene: TRBJ2-7
v_gene: TRBV7-9
CDR3nt: TGTGCCAGCAGCTGGGGTCCATCGTCCGAGCAGTACTTC
CDR3aa: CASSWGPSSEQYF

abundance: -
d_gene: TRBD2
j_gene: TRBJ2-3
v_gene: TRBV9
CDR3nt: TGTGCCAGCAGCGGGACTAGCGCGGATACGCAGTATTTT
CDR3aa: CASSGTSADTQYF

abundance: few
d_gene: -
j_gene: TRBJ1-2
v_gene: TRBV11-2
CDR3nt: TGTGCCAGCAGCTTAGGGGACGGGCCATCTAACTATGGCTACACCTTC
CDR3aa: CASSLGDGPSNYGYTF

abundance: -
d_gene: -
j_gene: TRBJ1-2
v_gene: TRBV6-5
CDR3nt: TGTGCCAGCAGTTACAGGGGAGGGAACTATGGCTACACCTTC
CDR3aa: CASSYRGGNYGYTF

abundance: once
d_gene: -
j_gene: TRBJ2-5
v_gene: TRBV7-7
CDR3nt: TGTGCCAGCAGCTCACAGGGGGGGCCAGGGAATATCGGGACCCAGTACTTC
CDR3aa: CASSSQGGPGNIGTQYF

abundance: -
d_gene: -
j_gene: TRBJ1-4
v_gene: TRBV5-1
CDR3nt: TGCGCCAGCAGCTTGTCCGGGGTCAATGAAAAACTGTTTTTT
CDR3aa: CASSLSGVNEKLFF

abundance: few
d_gene: -
j_gene: TRBJ1-3
v_gene: TRBV5-1
CDR3nt: TGCGCCAGCAGCTCGGCCGGCTGGGGAGGAAACACCATATATTTT
CDR3aa: CASSSAGWGGNTIYF

abundance: -
d_gene: TRBD1
j_gene: TRBJ2-7
v_gene: TRBV6-5
CDR3nt: TGTGCCAGCTGGACAGGCGGCGAGCAGTACTTC
CDR3aa: CASWTGGEQYF

abundance: -
d_gene: -
j_gene: TRBJ1-5
v_gene: TRBV10-3
CDR3nt: TGTGCCATCAGTGAGGGGAGGGGGGATAGCAATCAGCCCCAGCATTTT
CDR3aa: CAISEGRGDSNQPQHF

abundance: once
d_gene: -
j_gene: TRBJ1-2
v_gene: TRBV28
CDR3nt: TGTGCCAGCAGTTTAAGTGGGGCCGGCTATGGCTACACCTTC
CDR3aa: CASSLSGAGYGYTF

abundance: -
d_gene: -
j_gene: TRBJ2-2
v_gene: TRBV7-3
CDR3nt: TGTGCCAGCAGCTCCCAGGGGGGCGGGGAGCTGTTTTTT
CDR3aa: CASSSQGGGELFF

abundance: -
d_gene: TRBD1
j_gene: TRBJ2-3
v_gene: TRBV11-1
CDR3nt: TGTGCCAGCAGCAGGGACAGGCTCTACACAGATACGCAGTATTTT
CDR3aa: CASSRDRLYTDTQYF

abundance: -
d_gene: -
j_gene: TRBJ1-6
v_gene: TRBV5-6
CDR3nt: TGTGCCAGCAGCCCTGTGGGGGGCACCACGGCAAGGGACTCACCCCTCCACTTT
CDR3aa: CASSPVGGTTARDSPLHF

abundance: -
d_gene: -
j_gene: TRBJ2-1
v_gene: TRBV19
CDR3nt: TGTGCCAGTAGTATACTTTATGGGAATCCCTACAATGAGCAGTTCTTC
CDR3aa: CASSILYGNPYNEQFF

abundance: -
d_gene: -
j_gene: TRBJ2-5
v_gene: TRBV5-4
CDR3nt: TGTGCCAGCAGTTCAGGTTTCCAAGAGACCCAGTACTTC
CDR3aa: CASSSGFQETQYF

abundance: -
d_gene: -
j_gene: TRBJ2-2
v_gene: TRBV21-1
CDR3nt: TGTGCCAGCAGCAAAAGTCCGGGGGCCGGGGAGCTGTTTTTT
CDR3aa: CASSKSPGAGELFF

abundance: -
d_gene: -
j_gene: TRBJ2-7
v_gene: TRBV11-3
CDR3nt: TGTGCCAGCAGCTTAGACAGCTCCTACGAGCAGTACTTC
CDR3aa: CASSLDSSYEQYF

abundance: -
d_gene: TRBD2
j_gene: TRBJ2-3
v_gene: TRBV6-5
CDR3nt: TGTGCCAGCAGACTAGCGGGGGGTACCACAGATACGCAGTATTTT
CDR3aa: CASRLAGGTTDTQYF

abundance: -
d_gene: -
j_gene: TRBJ2-5
v_gene: TRBV18
CDR3nt: TGTGCCAGCTCACTTAAAATCGGACGTGACGGGTACCAAGAGACCCAGTACTTC
CDR3aa: CASSLKIGRDGYQETQYF

abundance: -
d_gene: -
j_gene: TRBJ2-1
v_gene: TRBV4-3
CDR3nt: TGCGCCAGCAGCCAAGATCGACTACCCTACAATGAGCAGTTCTTC
CDR3aa: CASSQDRLPYNEQFF

abundance: once
d_gene: -
j_gene: TRBJ1-2
v_gene: TRBV9
CDR3nt: TGTGCCAGCAGCGTAGCGGGGCGCGGTGGCTACACCTTC
CDR3aa: CASSVAGRGGYTF

abundance: -
d_gene: -
j_gene: TRBJ2-5
v_gene: TRBV6-5
CDR3nt: TGTGCCAGCAGTTTCCGAGAGACCCAGTACTTC
CDR3aa: CASSFRETQYF

abundance: -
d_gene: -
j_gene: TRBJ2-3
v_gene: TRBV29-1
CDR3nt: TGCAGCGTCCAATCGACCGGGGCAGATACGCAGTATTTT
CDR3aa: CSVQSTGADTQYF

abundance: -
d_gene: TRBD2
j_gene: TRBJ2-1
v_gene: TRBV19
CDR3nt: TGTGCCAGTAGTATAAATTCGATGGTACTAGCGGGGGGGCAGTTCTTC
CDR3aa: CASSINSMVLAGGQFF

abundance: -
d_gene: -
j_gene: TRBJ2-7
v_gene: TRBV29-1
CDR3nt: TGCAGCACCCGCACGGGTAGAACTGAGCAGTACTTC
CDR3aa: CSTRTGRTEQYF

abundance: -
d_gene: TRBD1
j_gene: TRBJ1-5
v_gene: TRBV2
CDR3nt: TGTGCCAGCCGAGGGGGCAGGGTTAACAATCAGCCCCAGCATTTT
CDR3aa: CASRGGRVNNQPQHF

abundance: -
d_gene: -
j_gene: TRBJ2-1
v_gene: TRBV6-5
CDR3nt: TGTGCCAGCAGACAGAACTCCAATGAGCAGTTCTTC
CDR3aa: CASRQNSNEQFF

abundance: -
d_gene: TRBD1
j_gene: TRBJ1-3
v_gene: TRBV9
CDR3nt: TGTGCCAGCAGCGTAGCGGAGACAGGGGTAAACACCATATATTTT
CDR3aa: CASSVAETGVNTIYF

abundance: -
d_gene: TRBD1
j_gene: TRBJ1-1
v_gene: TRBV12-3/TRBV12-4
CDR3nt: TGTGCCAGCAAGGGGACAGGGAACACTGAAGCTTTCTTT
CDR3aa: CASKGTGNTEAFF